The next 8 T cell receptor beta chains were all read from a single sample in a study of cytomegalovirus exposure and HLA in healthy donors. It was with 60 Vbeta and 13 Jbeta primers that the PCR ran. The repertoire was sequenced with immunoSEQ multiplex PCR; TCRdb's copy has only in-frame clones and lacks some. The table includes around 120,000 clones, roughly 78% detected once. Sequencing was performed on PBMCs. The receptors shown here come from a woman in her thirties or forties in good health and CMV-seronegative.

The chain employs TRBV9 and TRBJ1-6, with 9 bases aligning to TRBD1. Germline V gives CDR1 SGDLS, CDR2 YYNGEE. The CDR3 contains 15 residues. Losses at the gene ends were 3 bases for V and 7 bases for J; bases not matched to a gene: 5. As DNA, the CDR3 is TGTGCCAGCAGCGAGGGACAGGGATTGAATTCACCCCTCCACTTT. Its protein is CASSEGQGLNSPLHF.

The chain links TRBV28 to TRBJ1-5; D may be TRBD1 (6 bases). CDR3 length: 13 amino acids. V gave up 6 bases and J gave up 3 bases, with 9 bases separating them. The germline gives CDR1 MDHEN, CDR2 SYDVKM. Here the CDR3 DNA reads TGTGCCAGCAGAGGACAGTACAATCAGCCCCAGCATTTT. Protein sequence: CASRGQYNQPQHF.

This sequence joins TRBV5-1 and TRBJ1-1, with a tentative D call TRBD1 (5 bases). V lost 0 bases, J lost 1 base, and 10 bases lay in between. Per germline, CDR1 SGHRS and CDR2 YFSETQ. The CDR3 consists of 15 residues. The CDR3 reads CASSLDGRENTEAFF. DNA for the CDR3: TGCGCCAGCAGCTTGGACGGCAGGGAGAACACTGAAGCTTTCTTT.

V is TRBV5-1 and J is TRBJ2-5; TRBD2 matches at 12 bases. Germline values: CDR1 SGHRS, CDR2 YFSETQ. The CDR3 has 16 amino acids. The J segment lost 6 bases and the V segment lost 0 bases, leaving 6 bases of the junction unmatched. CDR3 nucleotide sequence: TGCGCCAGCAGCTTGGCGACTAGCGGGAGTATGAAGACCCAGTACTTC. Encoded protein: CASSLATSGSMKTQYF.

This clone was counted only a few times. An end of the junction differs from the germline gene, which may be a read error. The chain combines TRBV10-3 with TRBJ2-6; the D gene is possibly TRBD1 (6 bases). CDR3 size: 13 residues. CDR1 and CDR2 from the germline V gene are ENHRY and SYGVKD. As DNA, the CDR3 is TGTGCCTCTGGGGGCTCTGGGGCCAACGGCCTGACTTTC. This encodes CASGGSGANGLTF.

The chain carries TRBV9 and TRBJ1-2; D may be TRBD1 (5 bases). Germline lookup yields CDR1 SGDLS and CDR2 YYNGEE. The CDR3 runs to 14 residues. Trimming cost V 0 bases and J 3 bases, with 9 bases left between them. The CDR3 spells CASSVAGGDYGYTF. Written as DNA, the CDR3 is TGTGCCAGCAGCGTAGCGGGGGGTGACTATGGCTACACCTTC. Full variable domain (rest looked up from reference TRBV9 and TRBJ1-2): DSGVTQTPKHLITATGQRVTLRCSPRSGDLSVYWYQQSLDQGLQFLIQYYNGEERAKGNILERFSAQQFPDLHSELNLSSLELGDSALYFCASSVAGGDYGYTFGSGTRLTVV.

In its sample, this clone was seen a few times. This sequence joins TRBV19 and TRBJ2-7; 7 bases fit TRBD2. V was pared by 4 bases and J by 2 bases, with 5 bases of the junction left unmatched. The CDR3 spans 14 residues. Germline CDR1 is LNHDA and CDR2 is SQIVND (reference sequence). The CDR3 nucleotides read TGTGCCAGTAGTACCGCTGGGGGGGCCTACGAGCAGTACTTC. Its protein is CASSTAGGAYEQYF.

The chain is built from TRBV13 and TRBJ2-7; tentative D call: TRBD1 (7 bases). The V end lost 6 bases, the J end lost 4 bases, and 16 bases lay between the germline ends. Germline V gene sequence: CDR1 PRHDT, CDR2 FYEKMQ (reference sequence). This CDR3 spans 14 amino acids. CDR3 sequence (DNA): TGTGCCAGCAGTCGAACCGGGGGACAGTACGAGCAGTACTTC. It codes for CASSRTGGQYEQYF.